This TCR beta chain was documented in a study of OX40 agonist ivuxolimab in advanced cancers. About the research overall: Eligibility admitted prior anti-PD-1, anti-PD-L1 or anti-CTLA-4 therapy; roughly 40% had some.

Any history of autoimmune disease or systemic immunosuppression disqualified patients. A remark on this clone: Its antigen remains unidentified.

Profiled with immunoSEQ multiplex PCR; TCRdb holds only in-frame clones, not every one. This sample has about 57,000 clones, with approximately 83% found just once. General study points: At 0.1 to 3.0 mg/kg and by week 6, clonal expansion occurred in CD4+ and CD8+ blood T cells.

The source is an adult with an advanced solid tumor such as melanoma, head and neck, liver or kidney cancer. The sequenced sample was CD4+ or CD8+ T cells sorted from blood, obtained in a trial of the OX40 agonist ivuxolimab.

CDR3 in amino acids: CASSGRQSLYNSPLHF. The CDR3 coding sequence is TGTGCCAGCAGTGGGAGACAGAGCCTCTATAATTCACCCCTCCACTTT. This chain uses TRBV6-1 with TRBJ1-6, with D perhaps TRBD1 (5 bases). Trimming shortened V by 4 bases and J by 3 bases, and 13 bases separated the two germline ends. Germline CDR1 MNHNS, CDR2 SASEGT. This CDR3 is built from 16 residues.